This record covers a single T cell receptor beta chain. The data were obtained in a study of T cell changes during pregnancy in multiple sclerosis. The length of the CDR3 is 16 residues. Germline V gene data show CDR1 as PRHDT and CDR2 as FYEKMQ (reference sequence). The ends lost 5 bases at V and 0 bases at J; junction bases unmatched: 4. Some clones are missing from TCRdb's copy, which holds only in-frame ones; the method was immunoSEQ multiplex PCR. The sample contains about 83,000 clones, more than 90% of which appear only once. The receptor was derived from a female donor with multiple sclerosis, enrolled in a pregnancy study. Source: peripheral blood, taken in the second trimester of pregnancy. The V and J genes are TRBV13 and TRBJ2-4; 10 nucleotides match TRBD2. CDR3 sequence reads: CASSHRLAGAKNIQYF. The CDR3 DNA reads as TGTGCCAGCAGCCACAGACTAGCGGGAGCCAAAAACATTCAGTACTTC. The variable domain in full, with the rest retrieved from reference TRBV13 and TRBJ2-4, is AAGVIQSPRHLIKEKRETATLKCYPIPRHDTVYWYQQGPGQDPQFLISFYEKMQSDKGSIPDRFSAQQFSDYHSELNMSSLELGDSALYFCASSHRLAGAKNIQYFGAGTRLSVL.